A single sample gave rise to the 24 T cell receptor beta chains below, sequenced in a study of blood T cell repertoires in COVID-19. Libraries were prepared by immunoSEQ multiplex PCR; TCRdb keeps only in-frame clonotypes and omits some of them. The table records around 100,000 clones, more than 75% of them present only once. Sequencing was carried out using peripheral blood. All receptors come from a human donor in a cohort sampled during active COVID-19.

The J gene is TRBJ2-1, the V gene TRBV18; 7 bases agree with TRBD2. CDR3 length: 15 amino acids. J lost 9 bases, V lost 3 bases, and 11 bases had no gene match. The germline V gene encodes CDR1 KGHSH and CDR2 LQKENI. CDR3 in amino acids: CASSPTQGLGREQFF. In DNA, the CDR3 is TGTGCCAGCTCACCCACACAAGGACTAGGGCGTGAGCAGTTCTTC.

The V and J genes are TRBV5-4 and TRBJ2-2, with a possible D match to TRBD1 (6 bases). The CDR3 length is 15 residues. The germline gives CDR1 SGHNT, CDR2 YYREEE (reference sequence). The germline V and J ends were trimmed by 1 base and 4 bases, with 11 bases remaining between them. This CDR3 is CASSLFLGGTGELFF. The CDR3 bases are TGTGCCAGCAGCTTGTTTCTAGGGGGCACCGGGGAGCTGTTTTTT.

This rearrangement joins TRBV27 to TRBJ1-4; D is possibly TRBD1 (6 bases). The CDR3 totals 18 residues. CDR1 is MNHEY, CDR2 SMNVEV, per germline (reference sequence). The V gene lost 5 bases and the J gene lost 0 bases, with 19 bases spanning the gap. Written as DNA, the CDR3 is TGTGCCAGCAGTGCGGACAGATCTTCAAAAACAACTAATGAAAAACTGTTTTTT. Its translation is CASSADRSSKTTNEKLFF.

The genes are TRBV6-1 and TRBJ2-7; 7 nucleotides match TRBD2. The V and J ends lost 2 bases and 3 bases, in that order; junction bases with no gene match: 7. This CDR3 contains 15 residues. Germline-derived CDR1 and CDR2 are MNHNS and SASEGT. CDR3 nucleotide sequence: TGTGCCAGCAGTGAAATGCCGGGACTATTCTACGAGCAGTACTTC. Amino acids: CASSEMPGLFYEQYF.

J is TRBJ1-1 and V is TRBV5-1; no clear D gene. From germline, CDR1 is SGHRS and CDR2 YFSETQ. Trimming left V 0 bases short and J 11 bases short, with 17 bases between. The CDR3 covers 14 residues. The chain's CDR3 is CASSLGWTEGKAFF. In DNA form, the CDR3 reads TGCGCCAGCAGCTTGGGGTGGACGGAGGGAAAGGCTTTCTTT.

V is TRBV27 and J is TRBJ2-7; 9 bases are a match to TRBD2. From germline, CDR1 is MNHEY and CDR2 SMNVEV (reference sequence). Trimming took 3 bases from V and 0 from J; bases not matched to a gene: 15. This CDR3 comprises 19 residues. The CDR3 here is CASSLEAGGPGWGSYEQYF. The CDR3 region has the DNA TGTGCCAGCAGTTTGGAGGCGGGAGGGCCTGGCTGGGGCTCCTACGAGCAGTACTTC.

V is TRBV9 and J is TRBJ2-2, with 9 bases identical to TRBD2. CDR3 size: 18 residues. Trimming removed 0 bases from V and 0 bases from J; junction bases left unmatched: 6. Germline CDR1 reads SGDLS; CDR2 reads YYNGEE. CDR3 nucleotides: TGTGCCAGCAGCGTAGTCCTGGCTAGCGGGACGAACACCGGGGAGCTGTTTTTT. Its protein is CASSVVLASGTNTGELFF.

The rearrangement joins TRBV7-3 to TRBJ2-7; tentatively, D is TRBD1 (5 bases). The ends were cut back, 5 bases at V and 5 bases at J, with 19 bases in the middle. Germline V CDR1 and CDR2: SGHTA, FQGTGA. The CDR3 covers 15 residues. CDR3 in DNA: TGTGCCAGCAGCGCTCAGGGTCCCCCTCGGGACGAGCAGTACTTC. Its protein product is CASSAQGPPRDEQYF.

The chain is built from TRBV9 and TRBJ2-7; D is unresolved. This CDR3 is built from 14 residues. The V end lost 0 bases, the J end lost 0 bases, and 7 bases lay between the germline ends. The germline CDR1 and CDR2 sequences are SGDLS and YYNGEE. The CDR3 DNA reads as TGTGCCAGCAGCGTAGATTTCAGCTCCTACGAGCAGTACTTC. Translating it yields CASSVDFSSYEQYF.

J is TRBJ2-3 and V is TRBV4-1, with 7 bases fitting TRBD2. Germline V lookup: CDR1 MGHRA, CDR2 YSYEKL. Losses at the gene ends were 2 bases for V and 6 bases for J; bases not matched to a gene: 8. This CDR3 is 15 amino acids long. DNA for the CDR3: TGCGCCAGCAGCCAAATGGCTAGCGGACTCGATACGCAGTATTTT. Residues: CASSQMASGLDTQYF.

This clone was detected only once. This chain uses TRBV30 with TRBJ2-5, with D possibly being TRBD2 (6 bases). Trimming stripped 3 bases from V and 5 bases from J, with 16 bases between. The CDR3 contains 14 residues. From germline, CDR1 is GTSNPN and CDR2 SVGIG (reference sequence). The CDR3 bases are TGTGCCTGGAGGGGAGGCTCCCGCGGGGAGACCCAGTACTTC. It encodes CAWRGGSRGETQYF.

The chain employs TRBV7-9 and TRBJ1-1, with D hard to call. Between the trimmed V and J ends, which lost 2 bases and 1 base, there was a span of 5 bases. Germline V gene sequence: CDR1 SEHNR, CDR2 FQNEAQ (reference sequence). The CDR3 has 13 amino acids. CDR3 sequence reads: CASSLMRNTEAFF. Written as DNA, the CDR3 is TGTGCCAGCAGCTTAATGAGGAACACTGAAGCTTTCTTT.

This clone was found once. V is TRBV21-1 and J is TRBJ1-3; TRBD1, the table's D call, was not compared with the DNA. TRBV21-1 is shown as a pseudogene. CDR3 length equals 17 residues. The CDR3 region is CASSKTVTGGAGNTIYF. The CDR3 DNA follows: TGTGCCAGCAGCAAAACAGTCACAGGGGGAGCGGGAAACACCATATATTTT.

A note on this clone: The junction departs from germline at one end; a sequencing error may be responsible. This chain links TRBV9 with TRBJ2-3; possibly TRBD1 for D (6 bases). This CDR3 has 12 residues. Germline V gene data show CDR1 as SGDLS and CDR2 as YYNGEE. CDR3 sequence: CASSVKQGPPIF. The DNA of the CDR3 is TGTGCCAGCAGCGTAAAACAGGGACCCCCCATTTTT.

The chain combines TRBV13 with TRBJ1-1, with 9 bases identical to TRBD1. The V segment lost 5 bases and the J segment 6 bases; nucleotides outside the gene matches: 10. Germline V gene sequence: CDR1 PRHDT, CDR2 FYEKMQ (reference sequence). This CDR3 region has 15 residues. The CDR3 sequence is CASSQGDRGWAEAFF. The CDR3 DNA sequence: TGTGCCAGCAGCCAAGGAGACAGGGGGTGGGCTGAAGCTTTCTTT.

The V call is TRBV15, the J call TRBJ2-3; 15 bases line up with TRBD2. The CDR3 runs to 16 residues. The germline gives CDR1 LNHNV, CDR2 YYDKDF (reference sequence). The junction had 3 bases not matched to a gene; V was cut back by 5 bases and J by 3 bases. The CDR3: CATSPGLAGGTDTQYF. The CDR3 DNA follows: TGTGCCACCAGCCCCGGACTAGCGGGAGGGACAGATACGCAGTATTTT.

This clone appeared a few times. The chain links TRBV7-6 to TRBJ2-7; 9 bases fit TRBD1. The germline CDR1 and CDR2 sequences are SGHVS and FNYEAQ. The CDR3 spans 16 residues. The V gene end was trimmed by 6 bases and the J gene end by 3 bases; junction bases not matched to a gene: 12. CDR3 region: CASSPRGGQGGYEQYF. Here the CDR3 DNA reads TGTGCCAGCAGTCCTAGGGGGGGACAGGGAGGCTACGAGCAGTACTTC.

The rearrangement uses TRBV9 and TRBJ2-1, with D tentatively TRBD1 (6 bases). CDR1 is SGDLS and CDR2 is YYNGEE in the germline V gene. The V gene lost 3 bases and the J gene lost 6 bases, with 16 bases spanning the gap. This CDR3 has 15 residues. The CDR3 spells CASSDHSEGGNEQFF. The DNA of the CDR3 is TGTGCCAGCAGCGACCACTCCGAAGGGGGCAATGAGCAGTTCTTC.

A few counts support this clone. Here the CDR3 reads CASSEWESSYEQYF. As DNA, the CDR3 is TGTGCCAGCAGTGAATGGGAGAGCTCCTACGAGCAGTACTTC. The chain uses TRBV2 and TRBJ2-7; D may be TRBD2 (5 bases). V was trimmed by 2 bases and J by 0 bases, leaving 8 bases between them. The CDR3 runs 14 residues. CDR1 and CDR2 from the germline V gene are SNHLY and FYNNEI.

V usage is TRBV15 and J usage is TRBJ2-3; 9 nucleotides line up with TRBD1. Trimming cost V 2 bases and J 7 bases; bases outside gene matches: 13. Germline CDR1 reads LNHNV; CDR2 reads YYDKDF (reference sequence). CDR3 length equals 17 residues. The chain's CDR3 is CATSRFLPGQGFNTQYF. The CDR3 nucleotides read TGTGCCACCAGCAGATTCCTCCCGGGACAGGGATTCAATACGCAGTATTTT.

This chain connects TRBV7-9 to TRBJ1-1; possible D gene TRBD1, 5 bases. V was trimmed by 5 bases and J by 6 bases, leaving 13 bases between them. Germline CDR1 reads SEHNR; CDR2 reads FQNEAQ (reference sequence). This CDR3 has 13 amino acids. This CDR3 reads CASSPSRDPEAFF. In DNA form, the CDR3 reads TGTGCCAGCAGCCCCTCCAGGGATCCTGAAGCTTTCTTT. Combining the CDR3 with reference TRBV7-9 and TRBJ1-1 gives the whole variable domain DTGVSQNPRHKITKRGQNVTFRCDPISEHNRLYWYRQTLGQGPEFLTYFQNEAQLEKSRLLSDRFSAERPKGSFSTLEIQRTEQGDSAMYLCASSPSRDPEAFFGQGTRLTVV.

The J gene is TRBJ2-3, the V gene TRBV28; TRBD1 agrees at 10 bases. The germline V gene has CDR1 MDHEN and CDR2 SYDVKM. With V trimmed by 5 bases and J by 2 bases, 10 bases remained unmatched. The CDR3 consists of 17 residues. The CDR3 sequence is CASSPSPGQGPTDTQYF. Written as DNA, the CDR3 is TGTGCCAGCAGTCCCTCCCCGGGACAGGGGCCCACAGATACGCAGTATTTT. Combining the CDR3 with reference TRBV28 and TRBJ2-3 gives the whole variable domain DVKVTQSSRYLVKRTGEKVFLECVQDMDHENMFWYRQDPGLGLRLIYFSYDVKMKEKGDIPEGYSVSREKKERFSLILESASTNQTSMYLCASSPSPGQGPTDTQYFGPGTRLTVL.

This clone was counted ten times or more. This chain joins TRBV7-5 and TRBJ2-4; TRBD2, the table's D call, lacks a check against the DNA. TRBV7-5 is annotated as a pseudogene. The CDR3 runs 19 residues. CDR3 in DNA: TGTGCCAGAAGCCGGAGACTAGCGGGAGGTGGCTGTTCCAAAAACATTCAGTACTTC. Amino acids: CARSRRLAGGGCSKNIQYF.

The CDR3 DNA reads as TGTGCCAGCAGTTCACAATCAGGGGGCGAAGTCGCAAAACTGTTTTTT. This encodes CASSSQSGGEVAKLFF. J is TRBJ1-4 and V is TRBV28; TRBD1 matches 8 bases. This CDR3 is 16 amino acids long. Germline V CDR1 and CDR2: MDHEN, SYDVKM. V was clipped by 4 bases and J by 10 bases; unmatched bases: 14.